A single sample gave rise to the 5 T cell receptor beta chains below, sequenced in a study of cytomegalovirus exposure and HLA in healthy donors. In the PCR, 60 Vbeta and 13 Jbeta primers were used. Profiling relied on immunoSEQ multiplex PCR, and the TCRdb table lists in-frame clones only, not all of them. The sample table includes just over 80,000 clones. The sample taken for sequencing was PBMCs. Source of these receptors: a young woman in good health and CMV-seronegative.

This chain joins TRBV2 and TRBJ2-3; D remains ambiguous. The ends were cut back, 10 bases at V and 2 bases at J, with 19 bases in the middle. CDR1 and CDR2 from the germline V gene are SNHLY and FYNNEI. This CDR3 is built from 15 residues. The CDR3 DNA follows: TGTGCCACCAAGGTCCTCCTAGGTTCCACAGATACGCAGTATTTT. It yields the protein CATKVLLGSTDTQYF.

CDR3 sequence: CATSRDRGGINYGYTF. CDR3 nucleotide sequence: TGTGCCACCAGCAGGGACAGGGGAGGTATTAACTATGGCTACACCTTC. J is TRBJ1-2 and V is TRBV15; 9 bases fit TRBD1. Germline values: CDR1 LNHNV, CDR2 YYDKDF (reference sequence). V shed 3 bases and J 1 base; nucleotides not matched to a gene: 6. This CDR3 contains 16 residues.

The CDR3: CATKPDGFPSEQYF. CDR3 bases: TGTGCCACCAAACCTGACGGGTTCCCCTCCGAGCAGTACTTC. The chain links TRBV2 to TRBJ2-7; D is undetermined. Germline-derived CDR1 and CDR2 are SNHLY and FYNNEI. This CDR3 is built from 14 residues. V was pared by 10 bases and J by 6 bases, with 22 bases between.

The chain has TRBV15 and TRBJ2-1, with TRBD2 matching 9 bases. V dropped 3 bases and J dropped 5; count of bases not matched to a gene: 2. This CDR3 spans 14 amino acids. Germline loops: CDR1 LNHNV, CDR2 YYDKDF (reference sequence). CDR3 sequence reads: CATSRTSGNNEQFF. The CDR3 bases are TGTGCCACCAGCAGGACTAGCGGAAACAATGAGCAGTTCTTC.

The chain recombines TRBV6-5 with TRBJ1-6; D is possibly TRBD1 (5 bases). CDR1 is MNHEY, CDR2 SVGAGI, per germline. The CDR3 totals 12 residues. The V and J ends lost 4 bases and 7 bases respectively, with 5 bases between them. In DNA, the CDR3 is TGTGCCAGCAGTTCAGGGAATTCACCCCTCCACTTT. It codes for CASSSGNSPLHF.